This entry lists 16 T cell receptor beta chains sequenced from one sample in a study of cytomegalovirus exposure and HLA in healthy donors. The PCR contained 60 Vbeta and 13 Jbeta primers. The protocol was immunoSEQ multiplex PCR, while the TCRdb copy is restricted to in-frame clones and leaves out a portion. Among about 160,000 clones listed, around 82% were seen once. Sequencing used PBMCs. The receptors shown here come from a man aged 50-59 years in good health and CMV-seropositive.

The DNA for the CDR3 is TGTGCCAGCAGTCCTAGCGGACGCACAGATACGCAGTATTTT. Its protein product is CASSPSGRTDTQYF. V gene TRBV5-4 combines with J gene TRBJ2-3; 7 bases line up with TRBD2. V was clipped by 5 bases and J by 1 base; unmatched bases: 4. The V gene's germline CDR1 is SGHNT and CDR2 YYREEE (reference sequence). This CDR3 region has 14 residues.

V usage is TRBV10-3 and J usage is TRBJ2-1, with D possibly matching TRBD1 (5 bases). Germline-derived CDR1 and CDR2 are ENHRY and SYGVKD. This CDR3 is 14 amino acids long. The V end lost 10 bases, the J end lost 6 bases, and 19 bases lay between the germline ends. The CDR3 reads CATFLDRTSNEQFF. The CDR3 DNA reads as TGTGCCACCTTCCTAGATAGGACAAGCAATGAGCAGTTCTTC.

This chain connects TRBV27 to TRBJ1-5; TRBD1 might be the D (6 bases). The CDR3 is 13 residues long. Germline V gene lookup returns CDR1 MNHEY and CDR2 SMNVEV (reference sequence). V lost 1 base and J lost 7, with 8 bases in between. In nucleotides, the CDR3 is TGTGCCAGCAGTTTATATAGGGGGCAGCCCCAGCATTTT. Protein sequence: CASSLYRGQPQHF.

Of note for this clone: Sequence at one end of the junction differs from germline and may be a read error. CDR3 loop: CSARGVYGHTF. In DNA, the CDR3 is TGCAGTGCTAGGGGCGTCTATGGCCACACCTTC. The chain combines TRBV20-1 with TRBJ1-2; D is uncertain. Germline V gene sequence: CDR1 DFQATT, CDR2 SNEGSKA (reference sequence). The CDR3 consists of 11 residues.

The gene calls are TRBV29-1 and TRBJ1-2, with D perhaps TRBD1 (5 bases). Trimming took off 3 bases at V and 4 bases at J, with 12 bases between the two ends. The CDR3 spans 13 residues. Germline lookup yields CDR1 SQVTM and CDR2 ANQGSEA. Here the CDR3 DNA reads TGCAGCGTTGATCAAGGGGACTTCTATGGCTACACCTTC. It is translated as CSVDQGDFYGYTF.

The chain couples TRBV28 to TRBJ2-1; 8 bases align to TRBD1. CDR3 length: 15 amino acids. Germline-derived CDR1 and CDR2 are MDHEN and SYDVKM. The junction had 10 bases not matched to a gene; V was cut back by 5 bases and J by 7 bases. CDR3 sequence reads: CASSRMTGAGNEQFF. The CDR3, as DNA: TGTGCCAGCAGTCGAATGACAGGGGCGGGGAATGAGCAGTTCTTC.

Only a few counts were recorded for this clone. V and J are TRBV10-3 and TRBJ2-7; TRBD2 aligns across 8 bases. V trimming: 6 bases; J trimming: 6 bases; junction bases outside the gene matches: 16. This CDR3 comprises 16 residues. Per the germline V gene, CDR1 is ENHRY and CDR2 is SYGVKD. CDR3: CAISNPSWSGGSEQYF. The DNA for the CDR3 is TGTGCCATCAGCAACCCTTCGTGGAGCGGGGGTTCCGAGCAGTACTTC.

There are a few counts of this clone. The chain uses TRBV11-2 and TRBJ2-1; 10 bases are shared with TRBD2. Germline V gene lookup returns CDR1 SGHAT and CDR2 FQNNGV. This CDR3 contains 13 residues. CDR3 amino acids: CATGTSDYNEQFF. The CDR3 bases are TGTGCTACCGGGACTAGCGACTACAATGAGCAGTTCTTC.

This clone has just one count. The V call is TRBV20-1, the J call TRBJ2-3; D unclear. Germline V CDR1 and CDR2: DFQATT, SNEGSKA (reference sequence). CDR3 length: 11 residues. Trimming cost V 5 bases and J 0 bases, with 3 bases left between them. DNA of the CDR3: TGCAGTGCTTCTAGCACAGATACGCAGTATTTT. Protein product: CSASSTDTQYF.

CDR3: CASSFGAGLAGGDTDTQYF. CDR3 sequence (DNA): TGCGCCAGCAGCTTTGGCGCGGGACTAGCGGGGGGAGACACAGATACGCAGTATTTT. This chain connects TRBV5-1 to TRBJ2-3; 15 bases align to TRBD2. V shed 2 bases, J shed 2 bases, and the junction held 9 bases outside the gene matches. The length of the CDR3 is 19 residues. CDR1 is SGHRS and CDR2 is YFSETQ in the germline V gene.

The gene calls are TRBV19 and TRBJ1-1; 11 positions agree with TRBD1. CDR1 is LNHDA, CDR2 SQIVND, per germline (reference sequence). This CDR3 has 15 residues. The V and J ends lost 4 bases and 4 bases, in that order; junction bases with no gene match: 5. The CDR3 DNA reads TGTGCCAGTAGTACTACCGGGACAGGGGGCACTGAAGCTTTCTTT. It translates to CASSTTGTGGTEAFF.

The rearrangement joins TRBV11-1 to TRBJ2-5, with 8 bases identical to TRBD2. Germline V gene sequence: CDR1 SGHAT, CDR2 FQDESV (reference sequence). The V and J ends lost 5 bases and 4 bases, in that order; junction bases with no gene match: 3. CDR3 length equals 13 residues. CDR3 coding DNA: TGTGCCAGCAGCCCGACTAGCGTAGAGACCCAGTACTTC. This gives the protein CASSPTSVETQYF.

The chain links TRBV9 to TRBJ1-2; TRBD1 matches at 7 bases. The CDR3 is 16 residues long. CDR1 and CDR2 from the germline V gene are SGDLS and YYNGEE. The J segment lost 10 bases and the V segment lost 0 bases, leaving 15 bases of the junction unmatched. CDR3 sequence (DNA): TGTGCCAGCAGCGTAGCTCGGACAGGACCCCTATTAGACTACACCTTC. This gives the protein CASSVARTGPLLDYTF.

The chain employs TRBV7-2 and TRBJ1-1; 7 positions match TRBD1. Germline values: CDR1 SGHTA, CDR2 FQGNSA. This CDR3 is built from 17 residues. The V segment lost 5 bases and the J segment 4 bases; nucleotides outside the gene matches: 16. The CDR3 is CASSRHAAGQVITEAFF. In DNA, the CDR3 is TGTGCCAGCAGCCGTCATGCCGCTGGACAGGTAATCACTGAAGCTTTCTTT.

The chain has TRBV5-1 and TRBJ2-7, with D unresolved. The CDR3 totals 13 residues. Germline-derived CDR1 and CDR2 are SGHRS and YFSETQ. V was clipped by 7 bases and J by 3 bases, with 14 bases between them. The CDR3 loop reads CASGPRPDYEQYF. The CDR3 DNA is TGCGCCAGCGGGCCCCGACCCGACTACGAGCAGTACTTC. The whole variable domain, filled in from reference TRBV5-1 and TRBJ2-7, reads KAGVTQTPRYLIKTRGQQVTLSCSPISGHRSVSWYQQTPGQGLQFLFEYFSETQRNKGNFPGRFSGRQFSNSRSEMNVSTLELGDSALYLCASGPRPDYEQYFGPGTRLTVT.

The V gene is TRBV7-2, the J gene TRBJ2-5, with D perhaps TRBD2 (5 bases). The DNA end is more similar to TRBJ2-7, so the J call may be wrong. Germline assignment: CDR1 SGHTA and CDR2 FQGNSA. The CDR3 extends over 13 amino acids. The CDR3 coding sequence is TGTGCCAGCAGCTTTGGGAGACTCTACGAGCAGTACTTC. Its protein product is CASSFGRLYEQYF.